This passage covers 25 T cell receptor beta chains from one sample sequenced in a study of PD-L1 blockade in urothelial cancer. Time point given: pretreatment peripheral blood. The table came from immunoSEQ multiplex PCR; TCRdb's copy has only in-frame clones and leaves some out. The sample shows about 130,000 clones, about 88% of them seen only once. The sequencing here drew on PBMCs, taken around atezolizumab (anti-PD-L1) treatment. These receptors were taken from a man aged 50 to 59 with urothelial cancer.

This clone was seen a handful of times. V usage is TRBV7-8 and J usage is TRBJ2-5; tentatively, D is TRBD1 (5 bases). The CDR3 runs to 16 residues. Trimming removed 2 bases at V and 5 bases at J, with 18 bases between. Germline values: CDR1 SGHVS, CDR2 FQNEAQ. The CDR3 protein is CASSLLSTAGKETQYF. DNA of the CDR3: TGTGCCAGCAGCTTACTCAGCACGGCAGGGAAGGAGACCCAGTACTTC.

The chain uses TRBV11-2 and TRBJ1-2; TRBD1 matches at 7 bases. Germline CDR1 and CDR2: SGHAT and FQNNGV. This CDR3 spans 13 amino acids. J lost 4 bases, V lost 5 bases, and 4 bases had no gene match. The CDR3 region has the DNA TGTGCCAGCAGCCGACAGGGACCCTATGGCTACACCTTC. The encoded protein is CASSRQGPYGYTF.

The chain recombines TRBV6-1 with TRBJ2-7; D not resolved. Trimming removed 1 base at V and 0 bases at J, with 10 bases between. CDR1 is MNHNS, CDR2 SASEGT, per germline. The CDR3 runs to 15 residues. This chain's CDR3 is CASSEEAVSSYEQYF. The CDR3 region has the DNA TGTGCCAGCAGTGAAGAAGCTGTTAGCTCCTACGAGCAGTACTTC.

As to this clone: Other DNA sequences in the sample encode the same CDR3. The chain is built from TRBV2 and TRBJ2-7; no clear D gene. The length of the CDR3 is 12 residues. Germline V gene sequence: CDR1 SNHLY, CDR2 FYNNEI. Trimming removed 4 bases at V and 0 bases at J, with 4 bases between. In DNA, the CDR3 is TGTGCCAGCAGTGGGAGCTCCTACGAGCAGTACTTC. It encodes CASSGSSYEQYF.

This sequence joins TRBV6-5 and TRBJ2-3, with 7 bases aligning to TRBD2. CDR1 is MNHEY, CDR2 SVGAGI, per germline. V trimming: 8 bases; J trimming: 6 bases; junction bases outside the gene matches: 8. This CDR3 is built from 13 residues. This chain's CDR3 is CASQAGVWDTQYF. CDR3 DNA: TGTGCCAGCCAGGCGGGAGTCTGGGATACGCAGTATTTT.

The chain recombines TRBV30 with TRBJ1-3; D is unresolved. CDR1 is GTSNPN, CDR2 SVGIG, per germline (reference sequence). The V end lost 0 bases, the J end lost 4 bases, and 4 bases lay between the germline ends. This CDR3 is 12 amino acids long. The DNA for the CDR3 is TGTGCCTGGAGTGTAACAGGAAACACCATATATTTT. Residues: CAWSVTGNTIYF.

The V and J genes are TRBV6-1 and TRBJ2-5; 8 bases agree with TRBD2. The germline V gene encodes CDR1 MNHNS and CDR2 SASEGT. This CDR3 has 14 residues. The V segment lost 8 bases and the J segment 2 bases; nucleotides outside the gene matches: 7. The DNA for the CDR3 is TGTGCCAGCCGGCTAGCGGGCCAGCAAGAGACCCAGTACTTC. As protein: CASRLAGQQETQYF.

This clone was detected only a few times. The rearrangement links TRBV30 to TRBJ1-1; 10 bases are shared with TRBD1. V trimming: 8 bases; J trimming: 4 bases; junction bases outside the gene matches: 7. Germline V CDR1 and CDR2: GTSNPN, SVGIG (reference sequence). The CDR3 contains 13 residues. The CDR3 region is CATDRGRSTEAFF. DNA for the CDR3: TGTGCCACCGACAGGGGGCGGTCCACTGAAGCTTTCTTT.

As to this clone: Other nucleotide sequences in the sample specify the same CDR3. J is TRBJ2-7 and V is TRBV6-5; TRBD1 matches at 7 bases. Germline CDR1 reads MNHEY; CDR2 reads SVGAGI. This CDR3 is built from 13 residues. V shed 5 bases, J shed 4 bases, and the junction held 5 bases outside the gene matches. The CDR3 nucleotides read TGTGCCAGCAGTCGGGACAGAAAATACGAGCAGTACTTC. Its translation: CASSRDRKYEQYF.

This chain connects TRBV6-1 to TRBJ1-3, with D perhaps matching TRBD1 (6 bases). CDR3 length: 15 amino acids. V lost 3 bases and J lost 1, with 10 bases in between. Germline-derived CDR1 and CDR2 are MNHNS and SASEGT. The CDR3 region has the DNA TGTGCCAGCAGTGACAGAGGGGGATCTGGAAACACCATATATTTT. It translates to CASSDRGGSGNTIYF.

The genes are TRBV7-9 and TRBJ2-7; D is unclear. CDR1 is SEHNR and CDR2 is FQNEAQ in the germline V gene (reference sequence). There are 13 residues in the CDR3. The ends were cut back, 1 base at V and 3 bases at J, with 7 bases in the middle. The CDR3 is CASSLGPGYEQYF. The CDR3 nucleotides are TGTGCCAGCAGCTTAGGTCCAGGCTACGAGCAGTACTTC.

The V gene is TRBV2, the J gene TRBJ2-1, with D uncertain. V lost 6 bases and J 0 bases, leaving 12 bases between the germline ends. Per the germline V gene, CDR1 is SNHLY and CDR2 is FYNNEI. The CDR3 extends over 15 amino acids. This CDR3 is CASSAFESSYNEQFF. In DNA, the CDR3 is TGTGCCAGCAGCGCCTTTGAGAGCTCCTACAATGAGCAGTTCTTC.

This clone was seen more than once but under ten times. DNA of the CDR3: TGTGCCAGCAGCTCTCAATACGGGGGTTTCGCCGGGGAGCTGTTTTTT. It yields the protein CASSSQYGGFAGELFF. V gene TRBV7-2 combines with J gene TRBJ2-2; D is perhaps TRBD2 (6 bases). Germline CDR1 and CDR2: SGHTA and FQGNSA. This CDR3 is built from 16 residues. V was clipped by 4 bases and J by 6 bases, with 18 bases between them.

As DNA, the CDR3 is TGCGCCAGCAGCCCTGGACAGGGCACCTACAATGAGCAGTTCTTC. It encodes CASSPGQGTYNEQFF. The V gene is TRBV5-1, the J gene TRBJ2-1; TRBD1 matches 8 bases. This CDR3 is 15 amino acids long. The V and J ends lost 4 bases and 2 bases, in that order; junction bases with no gene match: 5. Germline V gene lookup returns CDR1 SGHRS and CDR2 YFSETQ.

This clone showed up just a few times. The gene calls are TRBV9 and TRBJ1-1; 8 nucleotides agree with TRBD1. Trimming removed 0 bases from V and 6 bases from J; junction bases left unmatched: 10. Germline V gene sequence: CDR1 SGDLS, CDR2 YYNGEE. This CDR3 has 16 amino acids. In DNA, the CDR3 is TGTGCCAGCAGCGTAGATCTCGACAGGGGATCGGCTGAAGCTTTCTTT. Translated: CASSVDLDRGSAEAFF.

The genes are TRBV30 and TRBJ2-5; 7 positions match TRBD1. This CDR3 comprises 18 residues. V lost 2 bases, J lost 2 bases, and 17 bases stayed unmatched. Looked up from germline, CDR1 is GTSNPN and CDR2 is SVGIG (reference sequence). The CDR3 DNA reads TGTGCCTGGAGTCATCGGACAGGATTACGACTTGGTCAAGAGACCCAGTACTTC. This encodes CAWSHRTGLRLGQETQYF.

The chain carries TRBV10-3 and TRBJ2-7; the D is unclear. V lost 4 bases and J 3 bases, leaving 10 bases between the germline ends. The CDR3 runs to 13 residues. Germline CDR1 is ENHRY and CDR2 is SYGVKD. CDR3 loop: CAISGVAGYEQYF. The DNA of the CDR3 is TGTGCCATCAGTGGAGTTGCTGGCTACGAGCAGTACTTC.

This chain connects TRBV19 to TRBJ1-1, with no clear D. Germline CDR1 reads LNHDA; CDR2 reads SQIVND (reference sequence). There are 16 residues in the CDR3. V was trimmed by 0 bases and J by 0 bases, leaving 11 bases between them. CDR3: CASSIDRRGVNTEAFF. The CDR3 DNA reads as TGTGCCAGTAGTATAGATAGGCGAGGCGTGAACACTGAAGCTTTCTTT.

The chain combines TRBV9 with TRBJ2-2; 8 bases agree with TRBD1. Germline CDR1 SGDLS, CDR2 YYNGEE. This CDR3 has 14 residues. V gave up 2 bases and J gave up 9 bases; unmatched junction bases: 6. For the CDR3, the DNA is TGTGCCAGCAGCGTCGGGCAGGGGGCGCGGGAGCTGTTTTTT. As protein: CASSVGQGARELFF. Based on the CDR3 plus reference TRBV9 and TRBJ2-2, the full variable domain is DSGVTQTPKHLITATGQRVTLRCSPRSGDLSVYWYQQSLDQGLQFLIQYYNGEERAKGNILERFSAQQFPDLHSELNLSSLELGDSALYFCASSVGQGARELFFGEGSRLTVL.

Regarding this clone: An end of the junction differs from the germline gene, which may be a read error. CDR3 loop: CASSESGAGELFF. The DNA of the CDR3 is TGTGCTAGCAGCGAGAGCGGGGCCGGGGAGCTGTTTTTT. The chain is built from TRBV7-7 and TRBJ2-2, with TRBD2 matching 7 bases. The CDR3 extends over 13 amino acids. Germline V gene lookup returns CDR1 SSHAT and CDR2 FNYEAQ (reference sequence).

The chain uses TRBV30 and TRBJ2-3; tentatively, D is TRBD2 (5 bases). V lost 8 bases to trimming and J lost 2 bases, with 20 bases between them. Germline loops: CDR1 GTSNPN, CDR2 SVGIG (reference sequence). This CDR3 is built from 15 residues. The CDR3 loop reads CAGNEVGDYTDTQYF. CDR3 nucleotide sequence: TGTGCCGGGAACGAGGTGGGCGACTACACAGATACGCAGTATTTT.

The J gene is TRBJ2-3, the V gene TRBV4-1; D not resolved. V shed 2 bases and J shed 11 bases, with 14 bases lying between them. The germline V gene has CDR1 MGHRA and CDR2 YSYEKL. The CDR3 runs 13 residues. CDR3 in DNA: TGCGCCAGCAGCCAACCGTTCAGCGCAGAGCAGTATTTT. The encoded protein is CASSQPFSAEQYF.

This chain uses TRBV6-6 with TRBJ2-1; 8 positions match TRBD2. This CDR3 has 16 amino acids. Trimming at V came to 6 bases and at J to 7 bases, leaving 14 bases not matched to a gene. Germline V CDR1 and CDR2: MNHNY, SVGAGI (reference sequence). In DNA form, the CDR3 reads TGTGCCAGCAGCCGCCTGGGACTAGGAGGCCTTAATGAGCAGTTCTTC. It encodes CASSRLGLGGLNEQFF.

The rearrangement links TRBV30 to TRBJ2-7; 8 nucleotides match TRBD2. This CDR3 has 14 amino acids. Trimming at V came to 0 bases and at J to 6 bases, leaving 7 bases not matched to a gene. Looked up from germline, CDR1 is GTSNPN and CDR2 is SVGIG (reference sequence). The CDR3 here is CAWSVSGTTIEQYF. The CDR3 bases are TGTGCCTGGAGTGTTAGCGGGACGACTATCGAGCAGTACTTC. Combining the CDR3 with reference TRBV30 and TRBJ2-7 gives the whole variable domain SQTIHQWPATLVQPVGSPLSLECTVEGTSNPNLYWYRQAAGRGLQLLFYSVGIGQISSEVPQNLSASRPQDRQFILSSKKLLLSDSGFYLCAWSVSGTTIEQYFGPGTRLTVT.

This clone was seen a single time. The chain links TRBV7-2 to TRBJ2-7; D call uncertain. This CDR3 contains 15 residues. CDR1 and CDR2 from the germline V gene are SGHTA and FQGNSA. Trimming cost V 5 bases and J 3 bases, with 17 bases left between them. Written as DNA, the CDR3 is TGTGCCAGCAGCCGTCAGCGTACGTCTGGCTACGAGCAGTACTTC. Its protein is CASSRQRTSGYEQYF.